The subject of this entry is one TCR beta chain. Its antigen remains unidentified. Germline V gives CDR1 LGHDT, CDR2 YNNKEL (reference sequence). The CDR3 spans 15 residues. V shed 4 bases, J shed 9 bases, and the junction held 12 bases outside the gene matches. This record belongs to a study of response to subunit inactivated influenza vaccine. TCRdb processed the RT-PCR reads anew with MiXCR; each CDR3 protein has one entry. This sample has almost 600,000 distinct CDR3 sequences; about 14% occur once, and the top ten carry over 8.5%. Study observations and caveats: After each seasonal influenza vaccination, few new T cells are recruited, the authors suggested.

The specimen was PBMCs from blood, collected about 13 days after vaccination. V is TRBV3-1 and J is TRBJ2-1; 7 nucleotides agree with TRBD2. The clonotype was recovered from a man aged 50 to 60 who received an inactivated influenza vaccine. The CDR3 spells CASSPRGRVQGEQFF. Here the CDR3 DNA reads TGTGCCAGCAGCCCTAGAGGGAGGGTACAAGGTGAGCAGTTCTTC.